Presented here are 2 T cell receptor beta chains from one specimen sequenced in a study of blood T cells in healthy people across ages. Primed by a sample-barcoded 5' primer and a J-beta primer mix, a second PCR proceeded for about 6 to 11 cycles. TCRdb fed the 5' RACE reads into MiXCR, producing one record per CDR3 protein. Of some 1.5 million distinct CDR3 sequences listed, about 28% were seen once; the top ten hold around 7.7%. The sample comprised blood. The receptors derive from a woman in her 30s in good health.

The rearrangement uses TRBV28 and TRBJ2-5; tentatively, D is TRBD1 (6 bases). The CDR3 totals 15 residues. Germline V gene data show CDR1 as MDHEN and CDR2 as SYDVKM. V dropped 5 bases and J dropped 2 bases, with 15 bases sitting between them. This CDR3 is CASSKNRAIQETQYF. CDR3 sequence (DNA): TGTGCCAGCAGTAAAAACAGGGCTATTCAAGAGACCCAGTACTTC.

CDR3 bases: TGTGCCAGCAGCTTGGGATCGGGGACTAGCGAGTTAACAGATACGCAGTATTTT. As protein: CASSLGSGTSELTDTQYF. This rearrangement joins TRBV7-9 to TRBJ2-3, with TRBD2 identical over 10 bases. With V trimmed by 3 bases and J by 3 bases, 12 bases remained unmatched. Germline CDR1 SEHNR, CDR2 FQNEAQ (reference sequence). This CDR3 has 18 amino acids. The whole variable domain, remainder taken from reference TRBV7-9 and TRBJ2-3, is DTGVSQNPRHKITKRGQNVTFRCDPISEHNRLYWYRQTLGQGPEFLTYFQNEAQLEKSRLLSDRFSAERPKGSFSTLEIQRTEQGDSAMYLCASSLGSGTSELTDTQYFGPGTRLTVL.